One sample yielded the 19 T cell receptor beta chains listed below, sequenced in a study of blood T cell repertoires in COVID-19 (dated by TCRdb to the early 2020s). Libraries were prepared through the immunoSEQ multiplex PCR assay. In its TCRdb copy, this immuneACCESS table keeps in-frame sequences only and misses some clones. Where compared with another copy, unresolved V genes explain less than half of these, and the others have no known cause. Counted in this sample were around 230,000 clones; less than 90% of them appeared once. The ten largest clones represent approximately 2.5% of the sample. The sequencing sample was made of peripheral blood. These receptors all stem from a woman between 65 and 79 years old with active or convalescent COVID-19.

The CDR3 reads CASSLVGTVIMDTQYF. The CDR3, as DNA: TGCGCCAGCAGCTTGGTAGGGACTGTAATCATGGATACGCAGTATTTT. This chain uses TRBV5-1 with TRBJ2-3; D is perhaps TRBD2 (6 bases). The V and J ends lost 0 bases and 6 bases respectively, with 17 bases between them. There are 16 residues in the CDR3. Per germline, CDR1 SGHRS and CDR2 YFSETQ.

The gene calls are TRBV6-5 and TRBJ1-6; tentative D call: TRBD1 (5 bases). The CDR3 extends over 15 amino acids. Trimming pared 6 bases from V and 10 bases from J, leaving 19 bases between. Germline V lookup: CDR1 MNHEY, CDR2 SVGAGI. CDR3 sequence reads: CASRSWTRFRSPLHF. In nucleotides, the CDR3 is TGTGCCAGCAGGTCCTGGACACGGTTTAGGTCACCCCTCCACTTT.

The chain combines TRBV2 with TRBJ1-1, with D perhaps TRBD1 (6 bases). The germline V gene encodes CDR1 SNHLY and CDR2 FYNNEI. V was pared by 7 bases and J by 7 bases, with 16 bases between. The CDR3 is made up of 13 amino acids. The DNA of the CDR3 is TGTGCCAGCACGTACAGGGAGGGGGGTGAAGCTTTCTTT. Amino acid sequence: CASTYREGGEAFF.

The genes are TRBV6-2 or TRBV6-3 and TRBJ2-1; D might be TRBD1 (6 bases). The CDR3 runs to 15 residues. Trimming shortened V by 2 bases and J by 6 bases, and 14 bases separated the two germline ends. Germline values: CDR1 MNHEY, CDR2 SVGEGT. The CDR3 DNA reads TGTGCCAGCAGTTACGGGACATCTAAGGTCAATGAGCAGTTCTTC. It encodes CASSYGTSKVNEQFF.

The V and J genes are TRBV19 and TRBJ2-2; a possible D gene is TRBD1 (5 bases). The germline CDR1 and CDR2 sequences are LNHDA and SQIVND (reference sequence). The CDR3 has 15 residues. Trimming took off 1 base at V and 10 bases at J, with 16 bases between the two ends. The CDR3 sequence is CASSIGDKGLTELFF. The CDR3 DNA reads TGTGCCAGTAGTATAGGGGATAAGGGGTTAACGGAGCTGTTTTTT. Together with reference TRBV19 and TRBJ2-2, the CDR3 gives the full variable domain: DGGITQSPKYLFRKEGQNVTLSCEQNLNHDAMYWYRQDPGQGLRLIYYSQIVNDFQKGDIAEGYSVSREKKESFPLTVTSAQKNPTAFYLCASSIGDKGLTELFFGEGSRLTVL.

The chain combines TRBV5-4 with TRBJ1-4, with a possible D match to TRBD1 (6 bases). The V gene's germline CDR1 is SGHNT and CDR2 YYREEE (reference sequence). CDR3 size: 17 residues. Trimming took 4 bases from V and 5 from J, leaving 21 bases between them. CDR3 amino acids: CASSLDSYREPNEKLFF. CDR3 DNA sequence: TGTGCCAGCAGCCTGGACAGTTACAGGGAACCAAATGAAAAACTGTTTTTT.

V is TRBV5-1 and J is TRBJ1-1, with D perhaps matching TRBD1 (6 bases). The CDR3 consists of 17 residues. Trimming shortened V by 3 bases and J by 0 bases, and 18 bases separated the two germline ends. Per the germline V gene, CDR1 is SGHRS and CDR2 is YFSETQ. Here the CDR3 DNA reads TGCGCCAGCAGCTCACCGCCGGGAGGGGACATGAACACTGAAGCTTTCTTT. Encoded protein: CASSSPPGGDMNTEAFF.

The chain joins TRBV19 to TRBJ1-1; unclear D gene. This CDR3 contains 15 residues. With 7 bases removed from V and 0 bases from J, the gap between germline ends came to 15 bases. Germline loops: CDR1 LNHDA, CDR2 SQIVND (reference sequence). The CDR3 DNA follows: TGTGCCAGTAATGTGAACCCGACTATGAACACTGAAGCTTTCTTT. Protein product: CASNVNPTMNTEAFF.

This clone was recorded a few times. DNA of the CDR3: TGCGCCAGCAGCGTAACCGGGGGAAGTCAGCCCCAGCATTTT. Translating gives CASSVTGGSQPQHF. The rearrangement uses TRBV5-1 and TRBJ1-5; the D gene is possibly TRBD1 (5 bases). The V gene lost 4 bases and the J gene lost 6 bases, with 14 bases spanning the gap. The germline gives CDR1 SGHRS, CDR2 YFSETQ. This CDR3 is built from 14 residues.

The rearrangement links TRBV4-2 to TRBJ2-3; tentative D call: TRBD2 (7 bases). The V and J ends lost 6 bases and 2 bases respectively, with 18 bases between them. The germline V gene encodes CDR1 LGHNA and CDR2 YNFKEQ. This CDR3 spans 16 amino acids. For the CDR3, the DNA is TGTGCCAGCAGTGGGGGGGCTAGCGGAAACACAGATACGCAGTATTTT. It encodes CASSGGASGNTDTQYF.

V is TRBV6-5 and J is TRBJ2-2; D call uncertain. Per the germline V gene, CDR1 is MNHEY and CDR2 is SVGAGI. V gave up 7 bases and J gave up 1 base, with 13 bases separating them. The CDR3 length is 15 residues. CDR3 protein: CASTVQRENTGELFF. The CDR3 coding sequence is TGTGCCAGCACTGTCCAGCGAGAGAACACCGGGGAGCTGTTTTTT.

The CDR3 nucleotides read TGCGCCAGCAGCTCAGGGTTAAAGCCAACTAATGAAAAACTGTTTTTT. Its protein is CASSSGLKPTNEKLFF. This chain links TRBV5-1 with TRBJ1-4; D is perhaps TRBD1 (5 bases). The CDR3 is made up of 16 amino acids. Deletions cut 3 bases from V and 0 bases from J, with 12 bases between. Germline-derived CDR1 and CDR2 are SGHRS and YFSETQ.

The J gene is TRBJ2-5, the V gene TRBV6-5; TRBD1 aligns across 7 bases. Trimming removed 7 bases from V and 2 bases from J; junction bases left unmatched: 4. This CDR3 region has 13 residues. The germline gives CDR1 MNHEY, CDR2 SVGAGI. CDR3 DNA: TGTGCCAGCATCCAGGGGGATCAAGAGACCCAGTACTTC. As protein: CASIQGDQETQYF.

This chain links TRBV7-2 with TRBJ2-1; D possibly corresponds to TRBD2 (5 bases). This CDR3 contains 15 residues. The V gene lost 7 bases and the J gene lost 1 base, with 14 bases spanning the gap. Germline assignment: CDR1 SGHTA and CDR2 FQGNSA. The CDR3 DNA reads as TGTGCCAGCACTCTAGGAGCGGTTTCCTACAATGAGCAGTTCTTC. Amino acids: CASTLGAVSYNEQFF.

J is TRBJ2-7 and V is TRBV28; possibly TRBD2 for D (6 bases). The germline V gene has CDR1 MDHEN and CDR2 SYDVKM. V was cut by 4 bases and J by 2 bases, with 15 bases left in between. The CDR3 contains 15 residues. Here the CDR3 DNA reads TGTGCCAGCAGTTCGCCCGTGGCGGGAACCTACGAGCAGTACTTC. Translating gives CASSSPVAGTYEQYF.

The rearrangement joins TRBV12-3 or TRBV12-4 to TRBJ1-2; no definite D call. The ends were cut back, 5 bases at V and 4 bases at J, with 5 bases in the middle. The CDR3 is 11 residues long. CDR3: CASSQSYGYTF. For the CDR3, the DNA is TGTGCCAGCAGTCAGTCCTATGGCTACACCTTC.

The gene calls are TRBV25-1 and TRBJ1-2, with D possibly matching TRBD1 (5 bases). Germline CDR1 is MGHDK and CDR2 is SYGVNS. Trimming shortened V by 0 bases and J by 2 bases, and 7 bases separated the two germline ends. The CDR3 has 14 amino acids. The CDR3 bases are TGTGCCAGCAGTGAATATGACAGCAACTATGGCTACACCTTC. It yields the protein CASSEYDSNYGYTF.

This clone has just one count. The CDR3 is CASSGGGSQETQYF. DNA of the CDR3: TGCGCCAGCAGCGGCGGGGGTTCCCAAGAGACCCAGTACTTC. The gene calls are TRBV5-1 and TRBJ2-5, with 7 nucleotides matching TRBD2. CDR1 is SGHRS, CDR2 YFSETQ, per germline. Losses at the gene ends were 4 bases for V and 1 base for J; bases not matched to a gene: 4. The CDR3 length is 14 residues.

The chain has TRBV11-3 and TRBJ1-6, with D possibly TRBD1 on 6 matching bases. V lost 0 bases, J lost 9 bases, and 18 bases lay in between. Germline CDR1 is SGHNT and CDR2 is YENEEA. CDR3 size: 17 residues. The CDR3 coding sequence is TGTGCCAGCAGCTTAGAACTTTCCGACAGGAGTCCTTCACCCCTCCACTTT. It translates to CASSLELSDRSPSPLHF. Variable domain in full (rest from reference TRBV11-3 and TRBJ1-6): EAGVVQSPRYKIIEKKQPVAFWCNPISGHNTLYWYLQNLGQGPELLIRYENEEAVDDSQLPKDRFSAERLKGVDSTLKIQPAELGDSAVYLCASSLELSDRSPSPLHFGNGTRLTVT.